This T cell receptor beta chain was captured in a study of shared clonotypes between healthy human individuals. This table comes from immunoSEQ multiplex PCR, and its TCRdb copy is limited to in-frame clones, with some not included. The sample holds more than 2 million clones; roughly 95% are singletons and the top ten take more than 1.5%. The naive CD8 population came from CD45RO-negative cells selected for CCR7, without terminally differentiated effector memory CD45RA+ cells. The specimen was naive CD8+ T cells from PBMCs. This receptor was obtained from a man between 18 and 35 years old in good health. Some clones in this sample may be carry-over from other donors' samples.

CDR3 sequence (DNA): TGTGCCAGCAGTTTATTTGGACTAGGCCCCGGGGAGCTGTTTTTT. This encodes CASSLFGLGPGELFF. This chain uses TRBV28 with TRBJ2-2; 7 bases are shared with TRBD2. With 1 base clipped from V and 6 bases from J, the junction kept 5 bases outside the gene matches. The CDR3 runs to 15 residues. Looked up from germline, CDR1 is MDHEN and CDR2 is SYDVKM.